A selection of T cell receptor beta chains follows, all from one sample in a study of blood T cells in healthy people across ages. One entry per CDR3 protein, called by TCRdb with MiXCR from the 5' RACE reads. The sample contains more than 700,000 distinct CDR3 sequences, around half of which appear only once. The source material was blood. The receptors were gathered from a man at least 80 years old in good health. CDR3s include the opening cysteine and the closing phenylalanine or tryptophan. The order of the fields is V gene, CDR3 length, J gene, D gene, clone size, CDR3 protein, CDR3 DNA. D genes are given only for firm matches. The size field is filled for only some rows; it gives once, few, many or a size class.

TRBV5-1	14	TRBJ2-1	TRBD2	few	CASSHSGGYNEQFF	TGCGCCAGCAGCCATAGCGGGGGATACAATGAGCAGTTCTTC
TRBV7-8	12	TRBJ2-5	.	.	CASTGTRETQYF	TGTGCCAGCACTGGGACGCGCGAGACCCAGTACTTC
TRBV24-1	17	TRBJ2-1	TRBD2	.	CATSGGTSVNLMKGQFF	TGTGCCACCAGTGGGGGGACTAGTGTGAACTTAATGAAGGGGCAGTTCTTC
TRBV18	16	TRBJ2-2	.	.	CASSTPGHLNTGELFF	TGTGCCAGCTCTACTCCGGGACACCTGAACACCGGGGAGCTGTTTTTT
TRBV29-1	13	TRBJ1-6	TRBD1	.	CSVSQGVNSPLHF	TGCAGCGTTTCGCAGGGGGTAAATTCACCCCTCCACTTT
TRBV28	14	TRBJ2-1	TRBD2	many	CASSIAGGDNEQFF	TGTGCCAGCAGTATAGCGGGAGGGGACAATGAGCAGTTCTTC
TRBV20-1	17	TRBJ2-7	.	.	CSARGERAGASYNEQYF	TGCAGTGCTAGAGGGGAGAGGGCGGGGGCCTCCTACAATGAGCAGTACTTC
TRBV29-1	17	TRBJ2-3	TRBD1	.	CSVEGETGGGSTDTQYF	TGCAGCGTTGAAGGGGAGACAGGGGGCGGGAGCACAGATACGCAGTATTTT
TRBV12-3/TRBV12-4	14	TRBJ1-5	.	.	CASSLSTSNQPQHF	TGTGCCAGCAGTTTAAGTACGAGCAATCAGCCCCAGCATTTT
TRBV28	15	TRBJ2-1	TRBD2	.	CASSRTSGNYNEQFF	TGTGCCAGCAGTCGGACTAGCGGGAATTACAATGAGCAGTTCTTC
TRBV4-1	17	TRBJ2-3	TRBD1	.	CASSQTGQGSKYRYAYF	TGCGCCAGCAGCCAAACGGGACAGGGTTCTAAGTACAGATACGCGTATTTT
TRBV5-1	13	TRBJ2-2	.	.	CASSPTSPGELFF	TGCGCCAGCAGCCCCACCTCTCCCGGGGAGCTGTTTTTT
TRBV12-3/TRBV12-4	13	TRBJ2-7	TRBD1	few	CAYRDSRIYEQYF	TGTGCCTACAGGGACAGTCGAATCTACGAGCAGTACTTC
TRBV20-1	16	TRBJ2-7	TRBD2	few	CSASGTSGRPSREQYF	TGCAGTGCTAGCGGGACTAGCGGGAGGCCGAGCCGCGAGCAGTACTTC
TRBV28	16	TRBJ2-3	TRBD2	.	CASSYIAGGPGDTQYF	TGTGCCAGCAGTTACATAGCGGGAGGGCCGGGAGATACGCAGTATTTT
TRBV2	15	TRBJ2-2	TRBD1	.	CASKPGQGAAGELFF	TGTGCCAGCAAACCGGGACAGGGGGCAGCCGGGGAGCTGTTTTTT
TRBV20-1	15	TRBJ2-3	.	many	CSARVGETNTDTQYF	TGCAGTGCTAGAGTTGGGGAGACCAACACAGATACGCAGTATTTT
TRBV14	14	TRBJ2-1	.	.	CASSQGVSINEQFF	TGTGCCAGCAGCCAAGGTGTGTCAATAAATGAGCAGTTCTTC
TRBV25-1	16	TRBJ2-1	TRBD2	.	CASGSGLAGTYNEQFF	TGTGCCAGCGGTTCCGGACTAGCGGGTACATACAATGAGCAGTTCTTC
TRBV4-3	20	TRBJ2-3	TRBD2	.	CASSPSPGQILAGKTDTQYF	TGCGCCAGCAGCCCTTCACCGGGACAGATACTAGCGGGGAAAACAGATACGCAGTATTTT
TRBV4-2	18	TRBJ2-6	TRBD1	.	CASSQDLIGQAGANVLTF	TGTGCCAGCAGCCAAGATCTTATTGGACAGGCTGGGGCCAACGTCCTGACTTTC
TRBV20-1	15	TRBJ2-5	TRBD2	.	CSARNEREGPETQYF	TGCAGTGCTAGAAACGAGCGGGAGGGCCCTGAGACCCAGTACTTC
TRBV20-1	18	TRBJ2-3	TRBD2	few	CSARASFASGKYTDTQYF	TGCAGTGCTAGAGCCTCCTTCGCTAGCGGGAAATACACAGATACGCAGTATTTT
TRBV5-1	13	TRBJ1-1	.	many	CASSFPGLGEAFF	TGCGCCAGCAGCTTCCCAGGATTGGGTGAAGCTTTCTTT
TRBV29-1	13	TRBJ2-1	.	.	CSVELISYNEQFF	TGCAGCGTTGAACTGATCTCCTACAATGAGCAGTTCTTC
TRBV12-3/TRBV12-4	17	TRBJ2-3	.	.	CASSPTTGRLRPGTQYF	TGTGCCAGCAGTCCCACGACGGGGAGGCTTAGGCCAGGTACGCAGTATTTT
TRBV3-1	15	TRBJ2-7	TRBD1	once	CASSQGGTGINEQYF	TGTGCCAGCAGCCAAGGCGGGACAGGAATCAACGAGCAGTACTTC
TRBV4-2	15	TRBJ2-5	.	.	CASSQRPGPQETQYF	TGTGCCAGCAGCCAACGACCGGGACCCCAAGAGACCCAGTACTTC